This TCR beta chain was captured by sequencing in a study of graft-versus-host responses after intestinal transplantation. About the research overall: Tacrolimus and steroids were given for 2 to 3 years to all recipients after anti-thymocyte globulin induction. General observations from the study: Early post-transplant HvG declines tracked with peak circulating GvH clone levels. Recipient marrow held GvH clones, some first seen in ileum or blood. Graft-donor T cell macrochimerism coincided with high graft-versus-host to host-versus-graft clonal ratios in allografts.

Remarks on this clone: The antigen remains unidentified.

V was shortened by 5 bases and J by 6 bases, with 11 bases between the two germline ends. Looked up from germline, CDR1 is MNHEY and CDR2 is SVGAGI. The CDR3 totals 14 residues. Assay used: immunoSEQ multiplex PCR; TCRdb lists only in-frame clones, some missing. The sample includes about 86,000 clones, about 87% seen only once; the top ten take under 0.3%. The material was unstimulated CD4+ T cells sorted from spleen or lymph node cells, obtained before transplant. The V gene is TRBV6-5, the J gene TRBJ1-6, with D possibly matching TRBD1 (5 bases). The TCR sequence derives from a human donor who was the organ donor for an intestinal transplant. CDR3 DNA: TGTGCCAGCAGTCTTCGACAGCCTAATTCACCCCTCCACTTT. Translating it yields CASSLRQPNSPLHF.